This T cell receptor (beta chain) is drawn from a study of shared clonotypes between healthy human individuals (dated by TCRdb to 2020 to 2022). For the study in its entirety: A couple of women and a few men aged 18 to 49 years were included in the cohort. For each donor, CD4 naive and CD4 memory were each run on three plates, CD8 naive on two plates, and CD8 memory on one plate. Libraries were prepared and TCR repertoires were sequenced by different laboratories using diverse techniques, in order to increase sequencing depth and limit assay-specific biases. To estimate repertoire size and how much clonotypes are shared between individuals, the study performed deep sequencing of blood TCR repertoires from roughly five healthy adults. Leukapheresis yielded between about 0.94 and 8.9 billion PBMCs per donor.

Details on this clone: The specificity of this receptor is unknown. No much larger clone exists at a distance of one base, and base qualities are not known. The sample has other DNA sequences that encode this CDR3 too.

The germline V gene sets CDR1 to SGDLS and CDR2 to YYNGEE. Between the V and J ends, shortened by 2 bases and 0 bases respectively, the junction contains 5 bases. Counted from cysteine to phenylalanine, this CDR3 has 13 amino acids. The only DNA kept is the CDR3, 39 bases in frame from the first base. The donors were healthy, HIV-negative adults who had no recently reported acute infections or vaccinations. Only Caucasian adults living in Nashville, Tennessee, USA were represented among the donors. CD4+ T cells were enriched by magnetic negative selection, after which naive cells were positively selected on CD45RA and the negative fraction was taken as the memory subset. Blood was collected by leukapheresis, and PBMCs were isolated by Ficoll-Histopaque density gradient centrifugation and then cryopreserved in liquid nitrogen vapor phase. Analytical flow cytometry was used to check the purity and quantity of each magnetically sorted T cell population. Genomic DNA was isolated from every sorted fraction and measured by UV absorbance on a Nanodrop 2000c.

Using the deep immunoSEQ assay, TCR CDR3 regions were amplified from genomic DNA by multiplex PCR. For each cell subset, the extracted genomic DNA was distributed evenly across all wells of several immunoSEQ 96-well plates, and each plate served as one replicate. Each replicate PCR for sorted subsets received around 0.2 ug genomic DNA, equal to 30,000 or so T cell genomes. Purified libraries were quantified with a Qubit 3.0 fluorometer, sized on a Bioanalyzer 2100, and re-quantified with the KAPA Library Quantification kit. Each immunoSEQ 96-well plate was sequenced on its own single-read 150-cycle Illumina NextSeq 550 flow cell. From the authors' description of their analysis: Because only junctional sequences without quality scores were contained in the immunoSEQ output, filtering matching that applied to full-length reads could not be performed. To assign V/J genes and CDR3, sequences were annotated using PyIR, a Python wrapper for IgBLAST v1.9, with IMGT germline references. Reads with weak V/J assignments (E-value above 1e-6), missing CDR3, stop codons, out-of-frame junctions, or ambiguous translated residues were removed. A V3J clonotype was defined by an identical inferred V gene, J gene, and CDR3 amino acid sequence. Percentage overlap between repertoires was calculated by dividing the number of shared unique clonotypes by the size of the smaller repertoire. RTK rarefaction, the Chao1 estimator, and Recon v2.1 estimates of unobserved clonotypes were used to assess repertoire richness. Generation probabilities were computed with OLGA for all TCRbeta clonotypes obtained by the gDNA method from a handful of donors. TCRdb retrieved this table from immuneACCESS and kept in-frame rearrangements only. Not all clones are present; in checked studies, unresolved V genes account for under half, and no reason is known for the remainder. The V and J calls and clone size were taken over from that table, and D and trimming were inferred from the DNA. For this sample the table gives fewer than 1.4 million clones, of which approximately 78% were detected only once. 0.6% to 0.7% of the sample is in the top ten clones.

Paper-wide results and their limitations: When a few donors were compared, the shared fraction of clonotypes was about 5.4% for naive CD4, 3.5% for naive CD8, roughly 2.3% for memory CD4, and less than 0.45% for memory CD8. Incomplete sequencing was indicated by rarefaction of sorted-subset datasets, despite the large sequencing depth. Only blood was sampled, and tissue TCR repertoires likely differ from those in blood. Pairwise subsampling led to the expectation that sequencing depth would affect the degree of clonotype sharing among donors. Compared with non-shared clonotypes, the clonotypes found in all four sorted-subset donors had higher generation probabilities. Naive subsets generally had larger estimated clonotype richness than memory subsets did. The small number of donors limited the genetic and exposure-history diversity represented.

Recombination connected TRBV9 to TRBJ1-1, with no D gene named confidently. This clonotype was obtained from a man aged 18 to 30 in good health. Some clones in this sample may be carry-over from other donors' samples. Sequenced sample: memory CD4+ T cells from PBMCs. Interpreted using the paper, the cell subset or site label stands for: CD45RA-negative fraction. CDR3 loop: CASSVLLNTEAFF. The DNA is TGTGCCAGCAGCGTTCTCCTGAACACTGAAGCTTTCTTT.